This T cell receptor (beta chain) derives from a study of Graves' ophthalmopathy and Graves' hyperthyroidism. Beta-chain TCR CDR3 regions were amplified from RNA transcripts. Second-round multiplex PCR came after a first-round RT-PCR that employed HTBI primers. TCRdb re-called the multiplex PCR reads through MiXCR, storing one row per CDR3 protein. The sample has more than 1,000,000 distinct CDR3 sequences, about 35% seen once. In this sample, this clonotype turned up many times. The CDR3 has 16 residues. The germline gives CDR1 SGHTA, CDR2 FQGTGA. V was cut by 1 base and J by 1 base, with 10 bases left in between.

This TCR was recovered from an adult man with Graves' hyperthyroidism. Sequencing was done on a sample of peripheral blood or thyroid tissue (not recorded which). V and J are TRBV7-3 and TRBJ2-2, with D possibly being TRBD1 (6 bases). In nucleotides, the CDR3 is TGTGCCAGCAGCTTAATAACAGGGATGAACACCGGGGAGCTGTTTTTT. Translating gives CASSLITGMNTGELFF.